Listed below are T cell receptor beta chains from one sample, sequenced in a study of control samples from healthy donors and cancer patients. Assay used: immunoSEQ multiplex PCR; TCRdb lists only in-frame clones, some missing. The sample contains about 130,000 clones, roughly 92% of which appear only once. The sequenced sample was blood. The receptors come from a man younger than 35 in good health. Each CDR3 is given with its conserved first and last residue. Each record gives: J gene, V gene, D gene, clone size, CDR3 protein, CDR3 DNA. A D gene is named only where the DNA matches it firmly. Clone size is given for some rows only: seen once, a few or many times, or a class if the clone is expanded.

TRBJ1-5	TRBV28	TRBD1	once	CASRTGQPRGPQHF	TGTGCCAGCAGAACGGGACAGCCTAGGGGGCCCCAGCATTTT
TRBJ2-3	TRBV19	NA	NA	CASSTPYDTQYF	TGTGCCAGTAGTACGCCATATGATACGCAGTATTTT
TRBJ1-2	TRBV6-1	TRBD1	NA	CASSEEGGSYYGYTF	TGTGCCAGCAGTGAAGAAGGGGGCAGTTACTATGGCTACACCTTC
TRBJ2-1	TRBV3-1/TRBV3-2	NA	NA	CASSLLGNEQFF	TGTGCCAGCAGCCTCCTAGGAAATGAGCAGTTCTTC
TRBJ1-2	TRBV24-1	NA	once	CATSVRSAYGYTF	TGTGCCACCAGTGTAAGGTCGGCCTATGGCTACACCTTC
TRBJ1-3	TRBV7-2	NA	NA	CASSLLLLSGNTIYF	TGTGCCAGCAGCTTGTTGCTTCTCTCTGGAAACACCATATATTTT
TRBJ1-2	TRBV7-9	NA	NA	CASSLQQPSYGYTF	TGTGCCAGCAGCTTACAACAGCCCTCCTATGGCTACACCTTC
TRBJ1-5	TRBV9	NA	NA	CASSVEGSPNQPQHF	TGTGCCAGCAGCGTAGAAGGCAGCCCCAATCAGCCCCAGCATTTT
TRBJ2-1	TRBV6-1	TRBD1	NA	CASSEDRGHNEQFF	TGTGCCAGCAGTGAGGACAGGGGCCACAATGAGCAGTTCTTC
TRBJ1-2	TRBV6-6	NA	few	CASSYLDGYTF	TGTGCCAGCAGTTACCTCGATGGCTACACCTTC
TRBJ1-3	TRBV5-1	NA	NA	CASSPGQHSGNTIYF	TGCGCCAGCAGCCCGGGACAACACTCTGGAAACACCATATATTTT
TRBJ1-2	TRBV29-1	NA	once	CSADKTANYGYTF	TGCAGCGCGGATAAGACAGCTAACTATGGCTACACCTTC
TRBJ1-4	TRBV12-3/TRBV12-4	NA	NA	CASGLLGLKLFF	TGTGCCAGCGGTCTGTTGGGCCTCAAACTGTTTTTT
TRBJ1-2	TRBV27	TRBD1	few	CASSLSRDRGLGGYTF	TGTGCCAGCAGTTTATCCCGGGACAGGGGGCTTGGTGGCTACACCTTC
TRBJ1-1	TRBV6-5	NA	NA	CASRNQGSGYTEAFF	TGTGCCAGCAGAAACCAGGGCTCGGGGTACACTGAAGCTTTCTTT
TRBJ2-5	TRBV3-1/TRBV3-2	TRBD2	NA	CASSQGTSGGTQYF	TGTGCCAGCAGCCAAGGGACTAGCGGGGGGACCCAGTACTTC
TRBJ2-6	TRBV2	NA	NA	CASNARKGVSGANVLTF	TGTGCCAGCAACGCTCGGAAGGGGGTCTCTGGGGCCAACGTCCTGACTTTC
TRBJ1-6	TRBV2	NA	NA	CASSRGENSPLHF	TGTGCCAGCAGTCGAGGGGAAAATTCACCCCTCCACTTT
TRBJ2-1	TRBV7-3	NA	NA	CASSPPGRSYNEQFF	TGTGCCAGCAGCCCTCCGGGTCGATCCTACAATGAGCAGTTCTTC
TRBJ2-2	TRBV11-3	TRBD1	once	CASSFNWDRGNTGELFF	TGTGCCAGCAGCTTTAACTGGGACAGGGGGAACACCGGGGAGCTGTTTTTT
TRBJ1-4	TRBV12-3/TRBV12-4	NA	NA	CASSLENEKLFF	TGTGCCAGCAGTTTAGAAAACGAAAAACTGTTTTTT
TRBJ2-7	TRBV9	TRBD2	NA	CASSVGTSGFYEQYF	TGTGCCAGCAGCGTCGGGACTAGCGGCTTCTACGAGCAGTACTTC
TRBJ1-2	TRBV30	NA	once	CAWSVFQVDYGYTF	TGTGCCTGGAGTGTGTTTCAGGTTGACTATGGCTACACCTTC
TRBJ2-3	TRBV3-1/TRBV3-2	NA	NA	CASSPLMAPGIQDTQYF	TGTGCCAGCAGCCCCCTCATGGCTCCGGGGATCCAAGATACGCAGTATTTT
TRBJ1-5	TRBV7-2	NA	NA	CASSLSVYSNQPQHF	TGTGCCAGCAGCTTATCGGTTTATAGCAATCAGCCCCAGCATTTT
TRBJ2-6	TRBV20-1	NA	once	CSASEGVSGANVLTF	TGCAGTGCTAGTGAGGGGGTCTCTGGGGCCAACGTCCTGACTTTC
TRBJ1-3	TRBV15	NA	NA	CATGGPDSSGNTIYF	TGTGCCACCGGAGGACCGGACAGCTCTGGAAACACCATATATTTT
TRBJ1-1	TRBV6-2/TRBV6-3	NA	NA	CASSYGGGSTEAFF	TGTGCCAGCAGTTACGGGGGAGGGAGTACTGAAGCTTTCTTT
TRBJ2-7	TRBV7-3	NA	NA	CASSLVIRGRYEQYF	TGTGCCAGCAGCTTAGTCATACGGGGCCGCTACGAGCAGTACTTC
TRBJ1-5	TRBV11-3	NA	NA	CASSLDHQPQHF	TGTGCCAGCAGCTTAGATCATCAGCCCCAGCATTTT
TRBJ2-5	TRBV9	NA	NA	CASSVSRRETQYF	TGTGCCAGCAGCGTAAGCAGACGAGAGACCCAGTACTTC
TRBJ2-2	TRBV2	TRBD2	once	CASSASGGGNTGELFF	TGTGCCAGCAGTGCTAGCGGGGGGGGGAACACCGGGGAGCTGTTTTTT
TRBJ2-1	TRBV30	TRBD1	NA	CAWRGTGGEYNEQFF	TGTGCCTGGAGGGGAACAGGGGGCGAATACAATGAGCAGTTCTTC
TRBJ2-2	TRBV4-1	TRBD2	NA	CASSQSPLAGGNTGELFF	TGCGCCAGCAGCCAAAGCCCACTAGCGGGGGGAAACACCGGGGAGCTGTTTTTT
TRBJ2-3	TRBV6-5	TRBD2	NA	CASRGLAGGYTQYF	TGTGCCAGCAGGGGGCTAGCGGGGGGCTATACGCAGTATTTT
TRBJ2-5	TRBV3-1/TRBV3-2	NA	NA	CASSQAGRVTQYF	TGTGCCAGCAGCCAAGCGGGGAGAGTGACCCAGTACTTC
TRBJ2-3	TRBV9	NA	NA	CASSAPLTDTQYF	TGTGCCAGCAGCGCGCCCCTCACAGATACGCAGTATTTT
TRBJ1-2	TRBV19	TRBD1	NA	CASSLQGDYGYTF	TGTGCCAGTAGTCTACAGGGGGACTATGGCTACACCTTC